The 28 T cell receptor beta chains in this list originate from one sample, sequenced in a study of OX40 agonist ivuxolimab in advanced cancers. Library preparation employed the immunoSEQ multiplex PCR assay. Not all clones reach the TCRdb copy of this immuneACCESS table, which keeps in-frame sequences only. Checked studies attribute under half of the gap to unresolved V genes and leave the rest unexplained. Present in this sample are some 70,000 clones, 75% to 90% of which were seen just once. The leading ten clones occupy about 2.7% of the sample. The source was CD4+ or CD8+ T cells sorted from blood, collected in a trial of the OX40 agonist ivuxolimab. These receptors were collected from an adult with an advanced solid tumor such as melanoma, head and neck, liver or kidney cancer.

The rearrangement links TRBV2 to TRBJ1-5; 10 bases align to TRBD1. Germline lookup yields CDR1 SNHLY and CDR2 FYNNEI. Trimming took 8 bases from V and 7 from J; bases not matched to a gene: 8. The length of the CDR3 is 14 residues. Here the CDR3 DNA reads TGTGCCAGCTGCCGGGACAGGGGTTCCCAGCCCCAGCATTTT. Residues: CASCRDRGSQPQHF.

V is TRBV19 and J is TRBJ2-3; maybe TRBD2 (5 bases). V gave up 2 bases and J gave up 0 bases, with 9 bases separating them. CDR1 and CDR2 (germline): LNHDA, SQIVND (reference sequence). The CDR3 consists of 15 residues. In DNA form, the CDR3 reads TGTGCCAGTAGTATAAGTGGACTTAGCACAGATACGCAGTATTTT. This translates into CASSISGLSTDTQYF.

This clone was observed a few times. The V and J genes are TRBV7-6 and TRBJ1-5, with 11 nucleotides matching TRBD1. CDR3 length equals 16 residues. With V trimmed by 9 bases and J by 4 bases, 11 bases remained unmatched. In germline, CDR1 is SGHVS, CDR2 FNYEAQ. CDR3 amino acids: CASSPGQGGGNQPQHF. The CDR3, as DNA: TGTGCCAGTAGCCCGGGACAGGGGGGCGGGAATCAGCCCCAGCATTTT. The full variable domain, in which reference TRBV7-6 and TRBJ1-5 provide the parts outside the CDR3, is GAGVSQSPRYKVTKRGQDVALRCDPISGHVSLYWYRQALGQGPEFLTYFNYEAQQDKSGLPNDRFSAERPEGSISTLTIQRTEQRDSAMYRCASSPGQGGGNQPQHFGDGTRLSIL.

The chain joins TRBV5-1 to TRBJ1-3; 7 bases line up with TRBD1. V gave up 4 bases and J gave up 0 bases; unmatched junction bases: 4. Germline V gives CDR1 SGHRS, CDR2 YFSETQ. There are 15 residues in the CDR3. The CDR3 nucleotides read TGCGCCAGCAGCCGCGGGACAGACTCTGGAAACACCATATATTTT. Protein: CASSRGTDSGNTIYF.

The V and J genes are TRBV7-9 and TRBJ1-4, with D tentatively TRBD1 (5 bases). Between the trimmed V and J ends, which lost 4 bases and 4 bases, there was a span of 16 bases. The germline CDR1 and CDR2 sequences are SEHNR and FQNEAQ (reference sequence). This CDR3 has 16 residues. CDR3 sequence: CASSSGVRGGNEKLFF. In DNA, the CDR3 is TGTGCCAGCAGCTCCGGCGTGAGGGGTGGTAATGAAAAACTGTTTTTT.

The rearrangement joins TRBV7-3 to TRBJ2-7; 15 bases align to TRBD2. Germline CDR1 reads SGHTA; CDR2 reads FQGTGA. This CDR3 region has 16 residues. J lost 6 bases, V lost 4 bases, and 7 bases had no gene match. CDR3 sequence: CASSSGLAGGFSEQYF. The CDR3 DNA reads TGTGCCAGCAGCTCCGGACTAGCGGGAGGGTTCTCCGAGCAGTACTTC.

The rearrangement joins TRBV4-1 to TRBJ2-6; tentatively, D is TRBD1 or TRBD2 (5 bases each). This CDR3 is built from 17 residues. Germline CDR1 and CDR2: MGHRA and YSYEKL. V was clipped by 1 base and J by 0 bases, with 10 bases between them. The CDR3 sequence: CASSQGPGSSGANVLTF. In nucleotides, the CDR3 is TGCGCCAGCAGCCAAGGTCCAGGGAGCTCTGGGGCCAACGTCCTGACTTTC.

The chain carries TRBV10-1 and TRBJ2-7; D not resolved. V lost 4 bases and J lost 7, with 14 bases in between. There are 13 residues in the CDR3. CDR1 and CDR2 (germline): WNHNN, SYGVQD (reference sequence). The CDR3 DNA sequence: TGCGCCAGCAGTGTGAATCCGGCCCTGGAGCAGTACTTC. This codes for CASSVNPALEQYF.

CDR3 loop: CASNSGGAQNTEAFF. CDR3 DNA: TGTGCCAGTAACTCAGGGGGCGCACAGAACACTGAAGCTTTCTTT. The chain recombines TRBV19 with TRBJ1-1, with 8 bases fitting TRBD1. Germline values: CDR1 LNHDA, CDR2 SQIVND (reference sequence). The CDR3 consists of 15 residues. The trim removed 7 bases at V and 1 base at J, leaving 8 bases unmatched.

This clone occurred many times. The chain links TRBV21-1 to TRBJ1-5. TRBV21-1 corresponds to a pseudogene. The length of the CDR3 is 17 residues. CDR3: CASSRAQRGQVNQPQHF. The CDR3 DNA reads TGTGCCAGCAGCCGCGCCCAAAGAGGGCAGGTCAATCAGCCCCAGCATTTT.

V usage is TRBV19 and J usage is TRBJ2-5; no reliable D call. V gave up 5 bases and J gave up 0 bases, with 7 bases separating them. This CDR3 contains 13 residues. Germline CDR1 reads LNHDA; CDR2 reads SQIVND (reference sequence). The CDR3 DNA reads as TGTGCCAGTAGTCTTTACGACCAAGAGACCCAGTACTTC. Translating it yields CASSLYDQETQYF.

CDR3 sequence reads: CASSLSGAMNTEAFF. The DNA of the CDR3 is TGTGCCAGCAGCTTATCCGGGGCCATGAACACTGAAGCTTTCTTT. The rearrangement links TRBV11-2 to TRBJ1-1; a possible D gene is TRBD1 (5 bases). The germline V gene encodes CDR1 SGHAT and CDR2 FQNNGV. CDR3 length: 15 amino acids. V was trimmed by 2 bases and J by 0 bases, leaving 10 bases between them. The full variable domain, its missing parts supplied by reference TRBV11-2 and TRBJ1-1, is EAGVAQSPRYKIIEKRQSVAFWCNPISGHATLYWYQQILGQGPKLLIQFQNNGVVDDSQLPKDRFSAERLKGVDSTLKIQPAKLEDSAVYLCASSLSGAMNTEAFFGQGTRLTVV.

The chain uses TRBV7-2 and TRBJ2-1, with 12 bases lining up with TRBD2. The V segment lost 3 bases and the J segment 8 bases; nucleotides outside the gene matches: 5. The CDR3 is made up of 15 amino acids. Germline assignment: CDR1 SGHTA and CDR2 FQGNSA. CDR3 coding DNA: TGTGCCAGCAGCTTGACTAGCGGGAGTTGGGATGAGCAGTTCTTC. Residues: CASSLTSGSWDEQFF.

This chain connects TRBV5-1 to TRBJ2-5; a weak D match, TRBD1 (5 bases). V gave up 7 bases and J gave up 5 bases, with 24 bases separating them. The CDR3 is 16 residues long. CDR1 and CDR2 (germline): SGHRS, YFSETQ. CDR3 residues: CASGLYVAPGQETQYF. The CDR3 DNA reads TGCGCCAGCGGGTTATACGTTGCGCCAGGGCAGGAGACCCAGTACTTC.

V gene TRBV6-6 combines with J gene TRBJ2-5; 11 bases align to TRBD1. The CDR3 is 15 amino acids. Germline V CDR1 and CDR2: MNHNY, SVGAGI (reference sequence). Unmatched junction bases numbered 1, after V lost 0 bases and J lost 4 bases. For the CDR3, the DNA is TGTGCCAGCAGTTACTCGGGGACAGGGGGAGAGACCCAGTACTTC. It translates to CASSYSGTGGETQYF.

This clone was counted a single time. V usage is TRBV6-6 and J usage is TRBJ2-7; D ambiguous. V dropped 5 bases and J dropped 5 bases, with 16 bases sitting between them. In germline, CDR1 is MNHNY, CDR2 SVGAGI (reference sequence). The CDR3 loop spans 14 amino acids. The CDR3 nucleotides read TGTGCCAGCAGTCGGCGCACCGGTGCGGACGAGCAGTACTTC. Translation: CASSRRTGADEQYF.

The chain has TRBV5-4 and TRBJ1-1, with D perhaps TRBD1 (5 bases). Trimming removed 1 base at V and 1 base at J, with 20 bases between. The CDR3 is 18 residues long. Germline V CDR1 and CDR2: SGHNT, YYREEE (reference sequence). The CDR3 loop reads CASSLPGRTSIRNTEAFF. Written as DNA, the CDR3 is TGTGCCAGCAGCTTGCCGGGACGGACCTCGATCAGGAACACTGAAGCTTTCTTT.

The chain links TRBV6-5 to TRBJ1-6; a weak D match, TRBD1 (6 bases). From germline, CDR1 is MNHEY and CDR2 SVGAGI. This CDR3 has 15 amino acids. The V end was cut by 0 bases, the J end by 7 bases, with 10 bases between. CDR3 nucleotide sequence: TGTGCCAGCAGTTACTCGAACAGGGACAATTCACCCCTCCACTTT. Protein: CASSYSNRDNSPLHF.

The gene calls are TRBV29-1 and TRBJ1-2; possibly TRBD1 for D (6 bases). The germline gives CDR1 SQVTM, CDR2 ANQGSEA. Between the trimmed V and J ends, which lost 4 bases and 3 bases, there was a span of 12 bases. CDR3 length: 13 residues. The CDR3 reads CSVGQGLDYGYTF. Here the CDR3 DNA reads TGCAGCGTTGGTCAGGGGCTCGACTATGGCTACACCTTC.

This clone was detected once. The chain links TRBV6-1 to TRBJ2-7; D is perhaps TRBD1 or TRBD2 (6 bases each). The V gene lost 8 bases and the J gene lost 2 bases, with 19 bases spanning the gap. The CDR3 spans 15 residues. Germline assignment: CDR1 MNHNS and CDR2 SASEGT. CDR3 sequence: CASGDLGASTYEQYF. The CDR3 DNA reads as TGTGCCAGCGGGGACTTGGGGGCGAGTACCTACGAGCAGTACTTC.

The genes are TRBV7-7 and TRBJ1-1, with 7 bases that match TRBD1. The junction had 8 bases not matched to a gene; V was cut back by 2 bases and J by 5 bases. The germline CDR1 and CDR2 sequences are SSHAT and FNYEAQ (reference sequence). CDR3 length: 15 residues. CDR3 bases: TGTGCCAGCAGCTTAAGGGTGAAGGGGGCGACTGAAGCTTTCTTT. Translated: CASSLRVKGATEAFF.

CDR3 nucleotides: TGTGCCAGCAGACAAACCGGGACAGGGAACACTGAAGCTTTCTTT. Translation: CASRQTGTGNTEAFF. This chain uses TRBV6-1 with TRBJ1-1, with 8 positions matching TRBD1. The CDR3 extends over 15 amino acids. Germline CDR1 is MNHNS and CDR2 is SASEGT. V lost 6 bases to trimming and J lost 1 base; unmatched junction nucleotides: 7.

The CDR3 loop is CASSLAGREETQYF. CDR3 DNA: TGTGCCAGCAGCTTAGCCGGCAGGGAGGAGACCCAGTACTTC. This chain uses TRBV7-9 with TRBJ2-5; D tentatively reads TRBD1 or TRBD2 (5 bases each). This CDR3 comprises 14 residues. Trimming took off 0 bases at V and 5 bases at J, with 10 bases between the two ends. Germline V gives CDR1 SEHNR, CDR2 FQNEAQ (reference sequence). The whole variable domain, filled in from reference TRBV7-9 and TRBJ2-5, reads DTGVSQNPRHKITKRGQNVTFRCDPISEHNRLYWYRQTLGQGPEFLTYFQNEAQLEKSRLLSDRFSAERPKGSFSTLEIQRTEQGDSAMYLCASSLAGREETQYFGPGTRLLVL.

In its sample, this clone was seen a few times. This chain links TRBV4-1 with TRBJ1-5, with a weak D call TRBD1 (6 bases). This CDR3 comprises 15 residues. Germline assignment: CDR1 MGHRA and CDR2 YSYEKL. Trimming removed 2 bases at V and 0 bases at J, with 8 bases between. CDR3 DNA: TGCGCCAGCAGCCAACGGGGGGCTAGCAATCAGCCCCAGCATTTT. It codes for CASSQRGASNQPQHF.

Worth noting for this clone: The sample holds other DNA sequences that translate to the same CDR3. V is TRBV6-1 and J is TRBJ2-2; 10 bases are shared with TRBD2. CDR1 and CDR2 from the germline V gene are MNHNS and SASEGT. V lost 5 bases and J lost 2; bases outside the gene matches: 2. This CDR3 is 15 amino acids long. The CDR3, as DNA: TGTGCCAGCAGTATAGCGGGAGGCAACACCGGGGAGCTGTTTTTT. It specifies CASSIAGGNTGELFF.

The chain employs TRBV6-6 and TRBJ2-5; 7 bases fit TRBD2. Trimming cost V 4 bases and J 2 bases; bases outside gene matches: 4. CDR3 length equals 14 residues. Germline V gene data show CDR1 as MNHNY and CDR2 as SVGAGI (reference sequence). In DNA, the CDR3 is TGTGCCAGCAGTTTTTCGGGGGGTCAAGAGACCCAGTACTTC. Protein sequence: CASSFSGGQETQYF.

As DNA, the CDR3 is TGCGCCAGCAGCCGCAACGGAGTTAATTCACCCCTCCACTTT. Translation gives CASSRNGVNSPLHF. The rearrangement joins TRBV4-1 to TRBJ1-6; D unclear. The CDR3 runs to 14 residues. V was trimmed by 4 bases and J by 6 bases, leaving 10 bases between them. CDR1 is MGHRA and CDR2 is YSYEKL in the germline V gene.

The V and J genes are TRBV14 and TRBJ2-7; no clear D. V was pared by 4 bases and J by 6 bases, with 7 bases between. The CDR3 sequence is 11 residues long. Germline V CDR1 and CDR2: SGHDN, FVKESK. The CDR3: CASSLASEQYF. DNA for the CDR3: TGTGCCAGCAGCCTAGCTTCCGAGCAGTACTTC. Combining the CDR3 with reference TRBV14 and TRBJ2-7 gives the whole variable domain EAGVTQFPSHSVIEKGQTVTLRCDPISGHDNLYWYRRVMGKEIKFLLHFVKESKQDESGMPNNRFLAERTGGTYSTLKVQPAELEDSGVYFCASSLASEQYFGPGTRLTVT.